This TCR beta chain was captured in a study of T cells in localized non-small cell lung cancer (dated by TCRdb to between 2020 and 2021). As for the study more broadly: T cell repertoires of about 230 early-stage NSCLC patients were analyzed, with tumors being compared against uninvolved tumor-adjacent lungs. The cohort comprised 200 to 300 treatment-naïve NSCLC patients with resected, localized lung tumors. A mean age of roughly 64 years was recorded for the NSCLC patients, of whom some 130 were male and about a hundred were female. Findings and caveats that apply to the study as a whole: Longer overall survival was associated with higher T cell density in blood, whereas shorter survival was associated with higher clonality in adjacent lung. The highest T cell clonality was observed in uninvolved tumor-adjacent lung, where clonality exceeded that of tumor, suggesting that antigenic responses were more focused in uninvolved tumor-adjacent lung. Because multi-region tumor sequencing was not done, intratumor heterogeneity could not be ruled out. Because of the exploratory design, TCR variables were selected using unadjusted p-values without false-discovery rate correction. A median of approximately 50 of the top 100 tumor clones turned up in the paired uninvolved adjacent lung, and 28 of those clones also ranked among the top 100 of that same adjacent lung.

At diagnosis, tumor, uninvolved tumor-adjacent lung and peripheral blood were collected and then preserved as a mix of FFPE and fresh-frozen material. For TCR repertoire profiling, blood samples were analyzed as peripheral blood mononuclear cells. The immunoSEQ Assay was used to sequence TCR beta CDR3 regions from DNA. The source study handled its data this way. To compute T cell density, TCR beta template counts were normalized to usable DNA, which was estimated by amplifying housekeeping genes. Using the preseqR package, richness was estimated by extrapolating to 120,000 templates for tissue samples and 400,000 templates for PBMC samples. Clonality was defined by subtracting Pielou's evenness from one. To identify tissue-enriched TCRs, differential abundance testing was run on productive amino-acid clonotypes with a minimum total count of 5 and an alpha of 0.1. Repertoire overlap between compartments was quantified with the Jaccard Index and Morisita Overlap Index. GLIPH grouped TCR beta CDR3s together with public tetramer-defined viral CDR3s, and a viral motif had to include at least three viral sequences and show V-gene enrichment. What TCRdb holds here is the immuneACCESS table cut down to in-frame rearrangements. Part of the clones is not present; checked against another copy, under half of the missing clones reflect an unresolved V gene, and the others are unexplained. The DNA gave D and trimming, while V, J and clone size come from that table. The sample table contains roughly 48,000 clones; only one count was recorded for around 80% of them. The ten largest make up roughly 4% of the sample.

From its cysteine to its phenylalanine, the CDR3 spans 13 amino acids. Of the read, only the CDR3 DNA is kept; its 39 bases are in frame from base 1. Taken from the germline V gene, the CDR1 and CDR2 loops are SGHTA and FQGTGA. Trimming removed 2 bases from V and 1 base from J, leaving 5 bases between the germline ends. Turning to this clone: No antigen is known for it. No much larger clone is present one base from it, and per-base qualities are unavailable.

The material sequenced was PBMCs, taken before any cancer treatment. The rearranged segments are TRBV7-3 and TRBJ1-1; too little of a D gene remains to name it. The receptor was derived from a woman aged 40-75 years with stage II lung adenocarcinoma. The DNA reads as follows: TGTGCCAGCAGCTTATCGAGGAACACTGAAGCTTTCTTT. This yields the protein CASSLSRNTEAFF.